The 8 T cell receptor beta chains below all came from one sample that was sequenced in a study of T cell responses to AZD1222 COVID-19 vaccine. The data were produced by immunoSEQ multiplex PCR, yet TCRdb's version contains in-frame clones alone and is incomplete. The table lists roughly 130,000 clones, 88% of them singletons. Sample: peripheral blood, taken on day 0 of AZD1222 vaccination. These receptors were taken from an adult in good health.

This rearrangement joins TRBV28 to TRBJ1-4; no clear D. Trimming stripped 3 bases from V and 6 bases from J, with 11 bases between. The germline V gene encodes CDR1 MDHEN and CDR2 SYDVKM. There are 14 residues in the CDR3. The CDR3 here is CASSLPDGYEKLFF. The CDR3 bases are TGTGCCAGCAGTTTGCCCGACGGGTATGAAAAACTGTTTTTT.

This clone has just one count. V usage is TRBV9 and J usage is TRBJ2-1, with TRBD1 matching over 8 bases. This CDR3 has 15 residues. The V gene's germline CDR1 is SGDLS and CDR2 YYNGEE. V shed 4 bases, J shed 2 bases, and the junction held 5 bases outside the gene matches. The CDR3 DNA reads as TGTGCCAGCAGCTCCAGACAGGGGCCCTACAATGAGCAGTTCTTC. Its translation is CASSSRQGPYNEQFF.

This chain connects TRBV7-2 to TRBJ2-1; D uncertain. Trimming shortened V by 3 bases and J by 4 bases, and 13 bases separated the two germline ends. Germline-derived CDR1 and CDR2 are SGHTA and FQGNSA. This CDR3 spans 15 amino acids. The CDR3 bases are TGTGCCAGCAGCTTGGATCCGGGCCCTTACAATGAGCAGTTCTTC. Protein: CASSLDPGPYNEQFF.

The gene calls are TRBV4-1 and TRBJ1-2, with 8 bases lining up with TRBD1. Germline V gene lookup returns CDR1 MGHRA and CDR2 YSYEKL. There are 16 residues in the CDR3. V dropped 4 bases and J dropped 6; count of bases not matched to a gene: 13. In nucleotides, the CDR3 is TGCGCCAGCAGCCCGCAGGGGGACAGGCTTTTCGATGGCTACACCTTC. Residues: CASSPQGDRLFDGYTF.

The CDR3 loop reads CASSPAALSEQYF. CDR3 nucleotide sequence: TGTGCCAGCTCACCGGCTGCCCTTTCTGAGCAGTACTTC. The chain uses TRBV18 and TRBJ2-7, with D hard to call. Per the germline V gene, CDR1 is KGHSH and CDR2 is LQKENI. V lost 3 bases and J 7 bases, leaving 13 bases between the germline ends. The CDR3 has 13 residues.

This chain connects TRBV4-1 to TRBJ2-5; D is possibly TRBD1 (5 bases). Germline V gene sequence: CDR1 MGHRA, CDR2 YSYEKL. The ends were cut back, 5 bases at V and 2 bases at J, with 21 bases in the middle. This CDR3 is 17 amino acids long. In DNA form, the CDR3 reads TGCGCCAGCAGCTCGCCCTCCAGGACACCCCAGCAAGAGACCCAGTACTTC. Translating it yields CASSSPSRTPQQETQYF.

The chain carries TRBV7-9 and TRBJ1-3; D is uncertain. This CDR3 spans 13 amino acids. Trimming pared 5 bases from V and 3 bases from J, leaving 8 bases between. Germline CDR1 is SEHNR and CDR2 is FQNEAQ (reference sequence). This chain's CDR3 is CASSPIGGNTIYF. For the CDR3, the DNA is TGTGCCAGCAGCCCCATTGGTGGAAACACCATATATTTT.

The CDR3 DNA follows: TGTGCCAGCAGCTTAGGGACATCCTATGGCTACACCTTC. Amino acid sequence: CASSLGTSYGYTF. The chain has TRBV7-2 and TRBJ1-2, with D possibly TRBD1 on 5 matching bases. Trimming removed 1 base at V and 4 bases at J, with 7 bases between. Germline V lookup: CDR1 SGHTA, CDR2 FQGNSA. The CDR3 has 13 amino acids. Full variable domain (outside the CDR3, taken from reference TRBV7-2 and TRBJ1-2): GAGVSQSPSNKVTEKGKDVELRCDPISGHTALYWYRQSLGQGLEFLIYFQGNSAPDKSGLPSDRFSAERTGGSVSTLTIQRTQQEDSAVYLCASSLGTSYGYTFGSGTRLTVV.